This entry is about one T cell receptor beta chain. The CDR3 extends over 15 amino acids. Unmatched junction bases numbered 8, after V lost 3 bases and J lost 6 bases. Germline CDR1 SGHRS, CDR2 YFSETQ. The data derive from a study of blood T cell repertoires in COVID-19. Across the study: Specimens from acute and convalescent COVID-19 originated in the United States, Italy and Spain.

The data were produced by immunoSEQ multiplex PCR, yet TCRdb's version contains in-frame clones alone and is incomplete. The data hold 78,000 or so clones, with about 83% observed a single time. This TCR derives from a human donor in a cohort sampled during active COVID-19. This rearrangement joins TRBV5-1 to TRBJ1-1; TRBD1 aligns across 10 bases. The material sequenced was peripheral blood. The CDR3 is CASSSAGTGVSEAFF. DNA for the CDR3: TGCGCCAGCAGCTCTGCCGGGACAGGGGTTTCTGAAGCTTTCTTT.